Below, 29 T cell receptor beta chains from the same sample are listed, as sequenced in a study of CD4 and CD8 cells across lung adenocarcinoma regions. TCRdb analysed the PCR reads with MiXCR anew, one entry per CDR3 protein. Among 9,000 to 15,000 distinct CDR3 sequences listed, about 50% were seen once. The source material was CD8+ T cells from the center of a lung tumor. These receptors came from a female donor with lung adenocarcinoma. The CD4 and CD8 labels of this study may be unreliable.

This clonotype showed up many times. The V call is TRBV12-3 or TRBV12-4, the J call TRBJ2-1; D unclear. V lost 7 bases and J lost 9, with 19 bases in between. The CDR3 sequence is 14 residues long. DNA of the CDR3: TGTGCCAGCACTCTCACCTCGGCGGTTGTTGAGCAGTTCTTC. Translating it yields CASTLTSAVVEQFF.

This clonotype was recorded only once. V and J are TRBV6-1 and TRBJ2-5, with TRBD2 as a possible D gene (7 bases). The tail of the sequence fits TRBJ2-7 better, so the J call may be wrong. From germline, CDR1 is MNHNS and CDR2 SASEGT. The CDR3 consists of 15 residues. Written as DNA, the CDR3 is TGTGCCAGCAGTGGCCGGGTTCCCGGGGGGCTCGAGCAGTACTTC. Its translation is CASSGRVPGGLEQYF.

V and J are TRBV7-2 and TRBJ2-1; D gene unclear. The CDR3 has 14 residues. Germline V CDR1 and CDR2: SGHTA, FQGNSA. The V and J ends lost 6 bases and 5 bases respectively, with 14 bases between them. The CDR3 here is CASSRDRVDNEQFF. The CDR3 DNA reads TGTGCCAGCAGTAGAGATAGGGTGGACAATGAGCAGTTCTTC.

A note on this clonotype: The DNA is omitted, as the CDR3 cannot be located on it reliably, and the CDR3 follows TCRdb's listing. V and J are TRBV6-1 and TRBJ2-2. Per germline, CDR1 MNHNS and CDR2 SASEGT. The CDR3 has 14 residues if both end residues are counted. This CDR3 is CASSQAVGTGAQFF.

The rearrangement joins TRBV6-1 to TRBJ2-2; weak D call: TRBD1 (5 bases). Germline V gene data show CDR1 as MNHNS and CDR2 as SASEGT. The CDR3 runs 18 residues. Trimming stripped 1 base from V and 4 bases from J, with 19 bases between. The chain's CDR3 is CASSEGGHLAVSTGELFF. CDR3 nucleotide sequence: TGTGCCAGCAGTGAAGGGGGCCACCTGGCTGTGAGCACCGGGGAGCTGTTTTTT.

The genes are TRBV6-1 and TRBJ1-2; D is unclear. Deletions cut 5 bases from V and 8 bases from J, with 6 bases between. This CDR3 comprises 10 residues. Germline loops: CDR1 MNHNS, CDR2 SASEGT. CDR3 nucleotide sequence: TGTGCCAGCAGTCGGAGCGGCTACACCTTC. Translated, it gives CASSRSGYTF.

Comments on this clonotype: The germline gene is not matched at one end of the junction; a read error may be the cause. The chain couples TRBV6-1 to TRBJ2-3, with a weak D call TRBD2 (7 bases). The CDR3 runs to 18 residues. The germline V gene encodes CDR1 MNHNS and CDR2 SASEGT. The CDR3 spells CASSGAGGGGIDQDTQYF. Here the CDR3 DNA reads TGTGCCAGCAGTGGTGCGGGCGGCGGGGGCATTGACCAAGATACCCAGTACTTT.

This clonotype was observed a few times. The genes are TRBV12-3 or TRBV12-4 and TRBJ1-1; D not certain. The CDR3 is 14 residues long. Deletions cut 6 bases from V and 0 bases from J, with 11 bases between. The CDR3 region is CASSIQSMNTEAFF. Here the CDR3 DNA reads TGTGCCAGCAGCATCCAGTCTATGAACACTGAAGCTTTCTTT.

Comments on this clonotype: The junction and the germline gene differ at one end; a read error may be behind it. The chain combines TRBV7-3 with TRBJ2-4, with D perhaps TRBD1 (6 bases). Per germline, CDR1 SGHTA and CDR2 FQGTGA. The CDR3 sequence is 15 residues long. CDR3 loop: CASSYRAQSTDMQYF. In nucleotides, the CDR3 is TGTGCCAGCAGCTACAGGGCCCAAAGCACAGATATGCAGTATTTC. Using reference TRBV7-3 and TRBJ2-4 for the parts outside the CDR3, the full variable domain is GAGVSQTPSNKVTEKGKYVELRCDPISGHTALYWYRQSLGQGPEFLIYFQGTGAADDSGLPNDRFFAVRPEGSVSTLKIQRTERGDSAVYLCASSYRAQSTDMQYFGAGTRLSVL.

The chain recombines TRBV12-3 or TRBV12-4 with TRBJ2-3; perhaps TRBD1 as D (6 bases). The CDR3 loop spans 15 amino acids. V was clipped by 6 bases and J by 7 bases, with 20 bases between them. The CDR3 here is CASRLTLGAKNTQYF. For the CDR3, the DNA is TGTGCCAGCAGGCTGACGCTGGGGGCCAAAAATACGCAGTATTTT.

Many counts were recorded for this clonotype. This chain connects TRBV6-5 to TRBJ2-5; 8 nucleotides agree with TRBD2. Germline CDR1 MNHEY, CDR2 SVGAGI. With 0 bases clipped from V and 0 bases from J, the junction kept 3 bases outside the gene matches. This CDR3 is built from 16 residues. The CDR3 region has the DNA TGTGCCAGCAGTTACTCTAGCGGGGACTACCAAGAGACCCAGTACTTC. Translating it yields CASSYSSGDYQETQYF.

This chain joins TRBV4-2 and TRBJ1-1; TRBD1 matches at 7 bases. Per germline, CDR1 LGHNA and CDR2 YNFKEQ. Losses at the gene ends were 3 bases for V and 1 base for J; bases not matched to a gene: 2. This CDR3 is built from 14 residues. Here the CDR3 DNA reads TGTGCCAGCAGCCAGCAGGGGGGGAACACTGAAGCTTTCTTT. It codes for CASSQQGGNTEAFF.

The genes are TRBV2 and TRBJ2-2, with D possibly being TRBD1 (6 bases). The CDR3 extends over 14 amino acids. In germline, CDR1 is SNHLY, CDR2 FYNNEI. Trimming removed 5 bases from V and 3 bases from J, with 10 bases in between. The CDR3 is CASSFRGDTGELFF. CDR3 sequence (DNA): TGTGCCAGCAGTTTCAGGGGAGACACCGGGGAGCTGTTTTTT.

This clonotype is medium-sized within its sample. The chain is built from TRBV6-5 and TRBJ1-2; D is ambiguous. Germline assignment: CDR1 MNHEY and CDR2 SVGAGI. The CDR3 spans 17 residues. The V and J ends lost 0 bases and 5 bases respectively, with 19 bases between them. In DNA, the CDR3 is TGTGCCAGCAGTTACTCGATCCAGGCAGGCCAACTTTATGGCTACACCTTC. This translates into CASSYSIQAGQLYGYTF.

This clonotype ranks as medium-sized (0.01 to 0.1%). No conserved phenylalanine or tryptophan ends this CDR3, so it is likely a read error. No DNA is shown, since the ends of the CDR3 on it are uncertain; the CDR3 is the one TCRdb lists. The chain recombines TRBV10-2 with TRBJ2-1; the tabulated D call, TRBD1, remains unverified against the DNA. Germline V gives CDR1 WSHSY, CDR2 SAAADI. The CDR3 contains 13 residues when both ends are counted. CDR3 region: CASSGVGQGVQWG.

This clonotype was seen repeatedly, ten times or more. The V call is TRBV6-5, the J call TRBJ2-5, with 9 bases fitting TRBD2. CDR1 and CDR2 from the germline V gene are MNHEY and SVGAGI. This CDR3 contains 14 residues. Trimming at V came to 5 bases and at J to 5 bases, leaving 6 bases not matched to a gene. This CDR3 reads CASSTGSGGETQYF. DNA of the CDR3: TGTGCCAGCAGTACAGGTAGCGGGGGTGAGACCCAGTACTTC.

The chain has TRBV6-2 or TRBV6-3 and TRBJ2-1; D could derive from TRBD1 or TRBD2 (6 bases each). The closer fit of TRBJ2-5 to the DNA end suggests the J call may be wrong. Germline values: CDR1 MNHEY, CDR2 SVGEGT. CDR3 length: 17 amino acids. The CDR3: CASAHGGRVVGQETQYF. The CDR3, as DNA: TGTGCCAGCGCCCACGGGGGCAGGGTCGTAGGCCAAGAGACCCAGTACTTC.

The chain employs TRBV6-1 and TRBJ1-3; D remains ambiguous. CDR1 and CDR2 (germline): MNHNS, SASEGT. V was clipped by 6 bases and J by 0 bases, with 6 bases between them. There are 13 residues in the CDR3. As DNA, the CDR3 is TGTGCCAGCAGCGCGATCTCTGGAAACACCATATATTTT. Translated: CASSAISGNTIYF.

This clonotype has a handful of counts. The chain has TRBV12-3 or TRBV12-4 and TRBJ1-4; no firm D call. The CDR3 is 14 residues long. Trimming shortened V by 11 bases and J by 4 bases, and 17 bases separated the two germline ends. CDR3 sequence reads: CASGTSDRNEKLFF. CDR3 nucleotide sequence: TGTGCCTCGGGAACAAGTGACCGTAATGAAAAACTGTTTTTT.

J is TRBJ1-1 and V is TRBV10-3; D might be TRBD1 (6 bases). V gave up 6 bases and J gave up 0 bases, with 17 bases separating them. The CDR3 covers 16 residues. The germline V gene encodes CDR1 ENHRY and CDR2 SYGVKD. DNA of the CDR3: TGTGCCATCAGCCCAGGGGTCGCCCTTTTGAACACTGAAGCTTTCTTT. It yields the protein CAISPGVALLNTEAFF.

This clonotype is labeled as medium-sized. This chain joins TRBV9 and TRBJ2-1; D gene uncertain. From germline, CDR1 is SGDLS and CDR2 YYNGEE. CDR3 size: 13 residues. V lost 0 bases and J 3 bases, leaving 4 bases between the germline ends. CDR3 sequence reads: CASSVASYNEQFF. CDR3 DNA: TGTGCCAGCAGCGTAGCCAGCTACAATGAGCAGTTCTTC.

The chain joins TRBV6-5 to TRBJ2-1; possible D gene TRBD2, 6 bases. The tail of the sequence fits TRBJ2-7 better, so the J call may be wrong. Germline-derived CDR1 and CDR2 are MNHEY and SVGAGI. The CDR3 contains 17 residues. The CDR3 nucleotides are TGTGCCAGCAGTTACAGGGCCCCACTAGCAAGAGGGGATGAGCAGTACTTC. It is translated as CASSYRAPLARGDEQYF.

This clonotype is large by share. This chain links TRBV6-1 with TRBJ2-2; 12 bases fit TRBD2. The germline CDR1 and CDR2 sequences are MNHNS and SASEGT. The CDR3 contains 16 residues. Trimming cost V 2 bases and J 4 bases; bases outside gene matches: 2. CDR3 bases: TGTGCCAGCAGTGAACCGGGACTAGCGGGCACCGGGGAGCTGTTTTTT. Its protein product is CASSEPGLAGTGELFF.

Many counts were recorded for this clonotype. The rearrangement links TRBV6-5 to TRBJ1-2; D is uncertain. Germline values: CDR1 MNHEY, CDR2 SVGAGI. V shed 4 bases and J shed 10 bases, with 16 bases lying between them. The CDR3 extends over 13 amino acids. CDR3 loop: CASSSTSHSAYTF. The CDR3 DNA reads TGTGCCAGCAGTTCCACCTCACACAGTGCCTACACCTTC.

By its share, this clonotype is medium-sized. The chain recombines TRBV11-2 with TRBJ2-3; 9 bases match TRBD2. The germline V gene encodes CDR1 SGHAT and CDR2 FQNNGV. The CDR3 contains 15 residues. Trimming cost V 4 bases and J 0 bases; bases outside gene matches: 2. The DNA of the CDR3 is TGTGCCAGCAGCTATAGCGGGGGAAGCACAGATACGCAGTATTTT. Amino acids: CASSYSGGSTDTQYF.

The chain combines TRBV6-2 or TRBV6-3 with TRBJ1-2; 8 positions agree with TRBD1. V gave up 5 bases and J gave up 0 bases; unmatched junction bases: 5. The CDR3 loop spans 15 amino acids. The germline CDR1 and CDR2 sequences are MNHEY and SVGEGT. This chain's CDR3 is CASSPRDRPNYGYTF. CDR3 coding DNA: TGTGCCAGCAGTCCCAGGGACAGGCCTAACTATGGCTACACCTTC.

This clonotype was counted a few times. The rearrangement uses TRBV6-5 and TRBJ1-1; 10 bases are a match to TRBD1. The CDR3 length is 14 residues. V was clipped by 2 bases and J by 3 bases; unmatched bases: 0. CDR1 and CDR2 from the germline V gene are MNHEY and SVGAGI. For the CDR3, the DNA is TGTGCCAGCAGTTACGGGACAGGGGACACTGAAGCTTTCTTT. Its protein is CASSYGTGDTEAFF.

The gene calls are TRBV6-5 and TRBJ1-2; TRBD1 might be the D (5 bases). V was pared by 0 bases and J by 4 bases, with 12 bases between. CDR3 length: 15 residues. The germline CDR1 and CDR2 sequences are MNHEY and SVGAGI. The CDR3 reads CASSYSPTVFYGYTF. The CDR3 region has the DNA TGTGCCAGCAGTTACTCCCCGACAGTTTTCTATGGCTACACCTTC.

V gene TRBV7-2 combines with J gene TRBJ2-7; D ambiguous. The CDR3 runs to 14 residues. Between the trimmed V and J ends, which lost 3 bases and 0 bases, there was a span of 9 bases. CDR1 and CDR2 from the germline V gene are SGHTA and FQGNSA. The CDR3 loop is CASSLAATSYEQYF. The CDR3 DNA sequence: TGTGCCAGCAGCTTGGCGGCGACCTCCTACGAGCAGTACTTC.